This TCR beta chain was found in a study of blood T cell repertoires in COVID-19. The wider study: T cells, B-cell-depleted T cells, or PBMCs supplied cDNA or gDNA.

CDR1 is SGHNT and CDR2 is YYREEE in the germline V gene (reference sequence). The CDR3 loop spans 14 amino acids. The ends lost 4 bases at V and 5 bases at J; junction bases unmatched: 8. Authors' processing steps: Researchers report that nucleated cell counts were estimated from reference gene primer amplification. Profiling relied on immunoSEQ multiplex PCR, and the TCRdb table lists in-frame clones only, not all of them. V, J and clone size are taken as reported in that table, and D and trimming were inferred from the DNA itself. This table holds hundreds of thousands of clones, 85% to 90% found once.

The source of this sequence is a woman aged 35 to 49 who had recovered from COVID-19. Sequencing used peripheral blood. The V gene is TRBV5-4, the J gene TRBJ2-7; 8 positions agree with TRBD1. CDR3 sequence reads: CASSPRQGPHEQYF. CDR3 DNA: TGTGCCAGCAGCCCACGACAGGGGCCCCACGAGCAGTACTTC.